This TCR beta chain was identified in a study of CD8 T cells in ankylosing spondylitis. As for this clonotype: The antigen is not known. Sequence at one end of the junction differs from germline and may be a read error.

Germline V lookup: CDR1 SGHAT, CDR2 FQNNGV. The CDR3 has 12 amino acids. Each CDR3 protein gets one entry after TCRdb re-called the 5' RACE reads with MiXCR. The repertoire holds about 230,000 distinct CDR3 sequences, with under 8.5% as singletons. Study-level results: Peripheral blood held disease-linked clones only at relatively low frequency, and these were CD8+.

The rearrangement links TRBV11-2 to TRBJ1-1; D is uncertain. The sample consisted of blood, either unsorted or a sorted T cell fraction (not recorded which). The source is a female donor with ankylosing spondylitis or in good health (not recorded which). The CDR3: CASNLGVGEAFF. The CDR3 bases are TGTGCCAGCAACTTAGGAGTTGGTGAAGCTTTCTTT.